The following is a TCR beta chain sequence with its context. Its antigen is undetermined. The data stem from a study of T cell responses to AZD1222 COVID-19 vaccine. Study results and caveats: Every sample of the repertoires postdated the peak T cell response. White British ancestry dominated among donors, who included more females, and clonal diversity was possibly underestimated.

V was shortened by 2 bases and J by 10 bases, with 20 bases between the two germline ends. CDR1 is MGHRA and CDR2 is YSYEKL in the germline V gene. The CDR3 is made up of 15 amino acids. Data came from immunoSEQ multiplex PCR; TCRdb stores just in-frame clones and leaves some out. The table lists 150,000 or so clones, 75% to 95% of them singletons. The sequence was obtained from an adult in good health. The chain has TRBV4-1 and TRBJ2-5; D not resolved. The specimen comprised peripheral blood, sampled on day 0 of AZD1222 vaccination. This chain's CDR3 is CASSQTFGDQLGQYF. The CDR3 DNA reads TGCGCCAGCAGCCAAACCTTCGGCGATCAGCTGGGCCAGTACTTC.